A selection of T cell receptor beta chains follows, all from one sample in a study of tumor-infiltrating lymphocytes in primary liver carcinoma. TCRdb passed the multiplex PCR reads through MiXCR, listing each CDR3 protein once. The data contain hundreds of thousands of distinct CDR3 sequences, around three fifths of them singletons. Sequenced material: peripheral blood. The receptors stem from a woman in her thirties with primary liver carcinoma and hepatitis B virus infection. CDR3s include the opening cysteine and the closing phenylalanine or tryptophan. The order of the fields is V gene, D gene, J gene, clone size, CDR3 protein, CDR3 DNA. D genes are given only for firm matches. The size entry is marked missing in some rows and otherwise reads once, few, many or a size class.

V: TRBV29-1; D: TRBD2; J: TRBJ2-1; size: many; CDR3: CSAPGTSGTYNEQFF; DNA: TGCAGCGCCCCGGGGACTAGCGGAACTTACAATGAGCAGTTCTTC
V: TRBV6-5; D: TRBD2; J: TRBJ2-3; size: NA; CDR3: CASSQPGLATDTQYF; DNA: TGTGCCAGCAGCCAACCGGGACTAGCAACAGATACGCAGTATTTT
V: TRBV29-1; D: NA; J: TRBJ2-5; size: many; CDR3: CSVWEGAGETQYF; DNA: TGCAGCGTTTGGGAAGGGGCTGGAGAGACCCAGTACTTC
V: TRBV19; D: NA; J: TRBJ2-3; size: NA; CDR3: CASSIVANTDTQYF; DNA: TGTGCCAGTAGTATCGTAGCGAACACAGATACGCAGTATTTT
V: TRBV7-9; D: TRBD1; J: TRBJ2-1; size: few; CDR3: CASSWETGPTNEQFF; DNA: TGTGCCAGCAGCTGGGAGACAGGGCCCACCAATGAGCAGTTCTTC
V: TRBV13; D: NA; J: TRBJ1-2; size: many; CDR3: CASSLYTRLEGYTF; DNA: TGTGCCAGCAGCCTCTACACCCGTTTGGAGGGCTACACCTTC
V: TRBV6-5; D: NA; J: TRBJ2-5; size: NA; CDR3: CASSYSGIADPSTEQAQYF; DNA: TGTGCCAGCAGTTACTCAGGAATAGCCGACCCCTCGACGGAGCAGGCCCAGTACTTC
V: TRBV14; D: TRBD2; J: TRBJ2-5; size: NA; CDR3: CASSYWTSVQETQYF; DNA: TGTGCCAGCAGCTACTGGACTAGCGTGCAAGAGACCCAGTACTTC
V: TRBV19; D: NA; J: TRBJ2-7; size: NA; CDR3: CASSPYSDSYYEQYF; DNA: TGTGCCAGTAGTCCCTACTCGGACAGTTACTACGAGCAGTACTTC
V: TRBV28; D: TRBD1; J: TRBJ2-7; size: NA; CDR3: CASSFLQGQGSTKSSYEQYF; DNA: TGTGCCAGCAGCTTTTTGCAGGGACAGGGGTCCACTAAGAGCTCCTACGAGCAGTACTTC
V: TRBV10-3; D: TRBD2; J: TRBJ2-3; size: NA; CDR3: CAISDGTSGRSDTQYF; DNA: TGTGCCATCAGTGACGGGACTAGCGGGAGGTCAGATACGCAGTATTTT
V: TRBV6-6; D: NA; J: TRBJ1-2; size: NA; CDR3: CASSYRDLLGGYTF; DNA: TGTGCCAGCAGTTACCGGGACCTCTTGGGAGGCTACACCTTC
V: TRBV4-1; D: NA; J: TRBJ2-4; size: once; CDR3: CASSLGVLLAKNIQYF; DNA: TGCGCCAGCAGTTTGGGCGTTCTCCTCGCCAAAAACATTCAGTACTTC
V: TRBV7-9; D: NA; J: TRBJ1-4; size: NA; CDR3: CASSFHDEKLFF; DNA: TGTGCCAGCAGCTTTCATGATGAAAAACTGTTTTTT
V: TRBV29-1; D: NA; J: TRBJ2-2; size: NA; CDR3: CSVLGPGPTGELFF; DNA: TGCAGCGTCCTCGGTCCGGGACCCACCGGGGAGCTGTTTTTT
V: TRBV29-1; D: TRBD1; J: TRBJ2-7; size: NA; CDR3: CSVGTGYELYF; DNA: TGCAGCGTCGGGACAGGATATGAGCTGTACTTC
V: TRBV6-1; D: NA; J: TRBJ1-2; size: once; CDR3: CAPPGGRSNYGYTF; DNA: TGTGCCCCACCTGGGGGCAGATCTAACTATGGCTACACCTTC
V: TRBV11-3; D: TRBD2; J: TRBJ2-4; size: NA; CDR3: CASSSGLAGEEAKDLQYF; DNA: TGTGCCAGCAGCTCGGGCCTAGCGGGAGAGGAGGCCAAAGACCTTCAGTACTTC
V: TRBV6-5; D: NA; J: TRBJ1-2; size: once; CDR3: CASMRSNWAYGYTF; DNA: TGTGCCAGCATGAGGAGTAACTGGGCCTATGGCTACACCTTC
V: TRBV12-3/TRBV12-4; D: NA; J: TRBJ1-2; size: NA; CDR3: CDSSFGPRYGYTF; DNA: TGTGACAGCAGTTTTGGGCCCCGCTATGGCTACACCTTC
V: TRBV7-9; D: NA; J: TRBJ2-2; size: NA; CDR3: CASSLELHTGELFF; DNA: TGTGCCAGCAGCTTAGAACTGCACACCGGGGAGCTGTTTTTT
V: TRBV12-3/TRBV12-4; D: NA; J: TRBJ2-7; size: NA; CDR3: CANRPGQSYEQYF; DNA: TGTGCCAACAGACCGGGGCAGTCCTACGAGCAGTACTTC
V: TRBV10-3; D: NA; J: TRBJ2-6; size: NA; CDR3: CAIWANVLTF; DNA: TGTGCCATCTGGGCCAACGTCCTGACTTTC
V: TRBV6-2/TRBV6-3; D: TRBD2; J: TRBJ2-1; size: NA; CDR3: CASSYPEPAGTSSVNEQFF; DNA: TGTGCCAGCAGTTACCCCGAGCCGGCAGGGACTAGCTCTGTCAATGAGCAGTTCTTC
V: TRBV6-2/TRBV6-3; D: NA; J: TRBJ1-1; size: NA; CDR3: CASTIGNGYTEAFF; DNA: TGTGCCAGCACCATAGGGAACGGGTACACTGAAGCTTTCTTT
V: TRBV11-2; D: TRBD1; J: TRBJ2-3; size: NA; CDR3: CANSSYPGQADTQYF; DNA: TGTGCCAACAGCTCATACCCGGGACAGGCAGATACGCAGTATTTT
V: TRBV12-5; D: NA; J: TRBJ2-1; size: many; CDR3: CASGLVVGPGSTNEQFF; DNA: TGTGCTAGTGGTTTGGTAGTGGGGCCCGGGTCCACCAATGAGCAGTTCTTC
V: TRBV29-1; D: NA; J: TRBJ2-1; size: NA; CDR3: CSVEDGSPTGFFSYNKQFF; DNA: TGCAGCGTTGAAGATGGATCCCCTACAGGGTTCTTCAGCTACAATAAGCAGTTCTTC
V: TRBV6-6; D: TRBD2; J: TRBJ2-2; size: many; CDR3: CASSPGTSGTGELFF; DNA: TGTGCCAGCAGTCCCGGGACTAGCGGGACCGGGGAGCTGTTTTTT
V: TRBV11-2; D: NA; J: TRBJ2-6; size: NA; CDR3: CASSLGCSGPNVLTF; DNA: TGTGCCAGCAGCTTGGGGTGCTCTGGGCCCAACGTCCTGACTTTC
V: TRBV30; D: NA; J: TRBJ1-3; size: NA; CDR3: CAWEQRSSGNTIYF; DNA: TGTGCCTGGGAACAAAGGAGCTCTGGAAACACCATATATTTT
V: TRBV6-6; D: NA; J: TRBJ2-3; size: many; CDR3: CATRGDRDTQYF; DNA: TGTGCCACTCGGGGCGATAGAGATACGCAGTATTTT
V: TRBV12-3/TRBV12-4; D: NA; J: TRBJ1-4; size: many; CDR3: CASTRGAGSNEKLFF; DNA: TGTGCCAGCACCCGAGGGGCAGGCTCAAATGAAAAACTGTTTTTT
V: TRBV29-1; D: NA; J: TRBJ2-7; size: many; CDR3: CSVGSGSEQYF; DNA: TGCAGCGTCGGGTCGGGATCCGAGCAGTACTTC
V: TRBV5-8; D: NA; J: TRBJ2-7; size: few; CDR3: CASSFSKEQYF; DNA: TGTGCCAGCAGCTTCTCAAAGGAGCAGTACTTC
V: TRBV10-2; D: NA; J: TRBJ2-1; size: few; CDR3: CASREAGGEQFF; DNA: TGCGCCAGTAGGGAGGCGGGTGGGGAGCAGTTCTTC
V: TRBV6-6; D: NA; J: TRBJ1-5; size: many; CDR3: CASRRQGQPQHF; DNA: TGTGCCAGCAGGCGCCAGGGTCAGCCCCAGCATTTT
V: TRBV12-3/TRBV12-4; D: NA; J: TRBJ2-7; size: few; CDR3: CASSFQGGARYEQYF; DNA: TGTGCCAGCAGTTTTCAGGGGGGTGCCCGCTACGAGCAGTACTTC
V: TRBV6-5; D: TRBD2; J: TRBJ2-1; size: few; CDR3: CASSSILGRRGDNEQFF; DNA: TGTGCCAGCAGTTCCATACTAGGTCGGCGGGGGGACAATGAGCAGTTCTTC
V: TRBV29-1; D: NA; J: TRBJ2-1; size: many; CDR3: CSVSTQQYNEQFF; DNA: TGCAGCGTGTCGACACAACAGTACAATGAGCAGTTCTTC
V: TRBV2; D: NA; J: TRBJ1-1; size: NA; CDR3: CACSEGQLNTEAFF; DNA: TGTGCCTGCAGTGAAGGCCAACTGAACACTGAAGCTTTCTTT
V: TRBV4-2; D: NA; J: TRBJ2-5; size: few; CDR3: CASSQEMNPGETQYF; DNA: TGTGCCAGCAGCCAAGAGATGAATCCAGGAGAGACCCAGTACTTC
V: TRBV11-2; D: TRBD2; J: TRBJ2-3; size: many; CDR3: CASSLGASGSSDTQYF; DNA: TGTGCCAGCAGCTTAGGGGCTAGCGGGAGCTCAGATACGCAGTATTTT
V: TRBV6-5; D: TRBD1; J: TRBJ1-2; size: many; CDR3: CASRGTGRGYGYTF; DNA: TGTGCCAGCAGGGGGACAGGGAGGGGCTATGGCTACACCTTC
V: TRBV7-9; D: NA; J: TRBJ2-7; size: NA; CDR3: CASRSYAASYEQYF; DNA: TGTGCCAGCAGATCTTACGCTGCCTCTTACGAGCAGTACTTC
V: TRBV11-2; D: NA; J: TRBJ2-4; size: NA; CDR3: CASNQGELAKNIQYF; DNA: TGTGCCAGCAACCAAGGGGAGCTCGCCAAAAACATTCAGTACTTC